This T cell receptor beta chain came from a study of blood T cell repertoires in COVID-19. Study-wide background: Sites across the United States, Italy and Spain contributed samples from acute and convalescent COVID-19. PBMCs, B-cell-depleted T cells, or T cells provided the cDNA or gDNA that made up the material.

The CDR3 totals 14 residues. The germline CDR1 and CDR2 sequences are WNHNN and SYGVQD (reference sequence). With 8 bases clipped from V and 4 bases from J, the junction kept 8 bases outside the gene matches. Using immunoSEQ multiplex PCR, the repertoire was profiled, and TCRdb retains in-frame clones only, with some absent. The sample has around 300,000 clones, 75% to 90% seen once. The V gene is TRBV10-1, the J gene TRBJ2-3; 8 bases map to TRBD1. Sequenced sample: peripheral blood. The TCR sequence derives from a man in his forties or fifties with acute or convalescent COVID-19. This chain's CDR3 is CASATGGFPDTQYF. CDR3 nucleotide sequence: TGCGCCAGCGCCACAGGGGGGTTCCCAGATACGCAGTATTTT.